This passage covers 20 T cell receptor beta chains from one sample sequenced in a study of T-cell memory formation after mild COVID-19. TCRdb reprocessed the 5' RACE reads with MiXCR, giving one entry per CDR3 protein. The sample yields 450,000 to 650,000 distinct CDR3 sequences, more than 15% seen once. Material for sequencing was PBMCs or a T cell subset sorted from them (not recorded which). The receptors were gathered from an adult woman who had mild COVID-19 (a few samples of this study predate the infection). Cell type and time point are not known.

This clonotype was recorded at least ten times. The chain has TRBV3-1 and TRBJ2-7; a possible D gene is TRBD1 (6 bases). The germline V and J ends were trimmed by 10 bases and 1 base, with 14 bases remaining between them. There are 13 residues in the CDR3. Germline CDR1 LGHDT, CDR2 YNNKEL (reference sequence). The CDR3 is CATPLGQSYEQYF. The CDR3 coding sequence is TGTGCCACCCCGCTAGGACAGTCCTACGAGCAGTACTTC.

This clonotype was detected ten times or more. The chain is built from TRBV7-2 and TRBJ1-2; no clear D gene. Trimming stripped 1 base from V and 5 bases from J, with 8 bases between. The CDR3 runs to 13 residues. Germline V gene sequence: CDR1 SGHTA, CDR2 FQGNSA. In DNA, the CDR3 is TGTGCCAGCAGCTTAGGGTGGAGGTATGGCTACACCTTC. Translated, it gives CASSLGWRYGYTF.

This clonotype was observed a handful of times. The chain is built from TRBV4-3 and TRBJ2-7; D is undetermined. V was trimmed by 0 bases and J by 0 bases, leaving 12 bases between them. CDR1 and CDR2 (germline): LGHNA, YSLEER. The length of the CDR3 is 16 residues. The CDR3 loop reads CASSQDEGARSYEQYF. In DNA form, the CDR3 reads TGCGCCAGCAGCCAAGATGAAGGAGCCCGCTCCTACGAGCAGTACTTC.

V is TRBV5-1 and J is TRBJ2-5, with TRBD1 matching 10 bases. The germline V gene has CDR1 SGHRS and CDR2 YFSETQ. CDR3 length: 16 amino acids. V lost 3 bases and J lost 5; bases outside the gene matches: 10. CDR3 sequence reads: CASSSGQGPPGETQYF. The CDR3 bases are TGCGCCAGCAGCTCGGGACAGGGGCCTCCGGGGGAGACCCAGTACTTC.

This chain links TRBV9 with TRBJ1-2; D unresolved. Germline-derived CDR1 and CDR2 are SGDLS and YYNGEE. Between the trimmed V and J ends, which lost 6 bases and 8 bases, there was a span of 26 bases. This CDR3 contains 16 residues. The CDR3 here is CASTPGELGITAGYTF. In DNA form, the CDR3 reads TGTGCCAGCACCCCCGGGGAACTGGGGATAACAGCGGGCTACACCTTC.

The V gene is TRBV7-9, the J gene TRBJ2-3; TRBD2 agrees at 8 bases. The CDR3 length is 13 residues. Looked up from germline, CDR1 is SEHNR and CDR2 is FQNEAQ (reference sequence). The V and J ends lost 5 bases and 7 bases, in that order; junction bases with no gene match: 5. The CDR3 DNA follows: TGTGCCAGCAGCCCGCGGGAGGCATATACGCAGTATTTT. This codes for CASSPREAYTQYF.

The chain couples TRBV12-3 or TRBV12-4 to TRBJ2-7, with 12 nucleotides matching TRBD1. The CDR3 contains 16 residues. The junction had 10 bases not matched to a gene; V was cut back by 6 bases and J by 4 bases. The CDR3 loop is CASRPEPGQGAYEQYF. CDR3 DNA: TGTGCCAGCAGACCCGAACCGGGACAGGGGGCTTACGAGCAGTACTTC.

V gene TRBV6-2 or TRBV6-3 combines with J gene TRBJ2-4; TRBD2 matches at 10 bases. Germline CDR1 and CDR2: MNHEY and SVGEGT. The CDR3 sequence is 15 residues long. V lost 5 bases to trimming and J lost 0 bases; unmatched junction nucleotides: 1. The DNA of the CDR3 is TGTGCCAGCAGTACTAGCGGGATAGCCAAAAACATTCAGTACTTC. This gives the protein CASSTSGIAKNIQYF.

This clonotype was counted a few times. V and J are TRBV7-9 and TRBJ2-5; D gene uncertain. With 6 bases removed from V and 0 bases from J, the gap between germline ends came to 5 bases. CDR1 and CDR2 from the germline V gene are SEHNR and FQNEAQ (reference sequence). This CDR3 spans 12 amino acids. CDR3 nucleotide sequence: TGTGCCAGCAGTTTTTACCAAGAGACCCAGTACTTC. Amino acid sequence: CASSFYQETQYF.

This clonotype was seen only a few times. DNA of the CDR3: TGTGCCAGCAGCTTGCGAGCCTGGACAGGGGGCGAGGCAGATACGCAGTATTTT. Translation gives CASSLRAWTGGEADTQYF. The chain uses TRBV7-3 and TRBJ2-3; 11 bases agree with TRBD1. V trimming: 3 bases; J trimming: 4 bases; junction bases outside the gene matches: 12. CDR1 is SGHTA, CDR2 FQGTGA, per germline. This CDR3 is 18 amino acids long.

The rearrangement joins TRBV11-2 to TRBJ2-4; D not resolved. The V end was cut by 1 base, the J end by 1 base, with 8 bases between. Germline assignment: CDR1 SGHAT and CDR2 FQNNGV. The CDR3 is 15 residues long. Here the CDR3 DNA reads TGTGCCAGCAGCTTAGTAGGACCGGCCAAAAACATTCAGTACTTC. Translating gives CASSLVGPAKNIQYF. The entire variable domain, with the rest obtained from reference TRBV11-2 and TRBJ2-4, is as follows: EAGVAQSPRYKIIEKRQSVAFWCNPISGHATLYWYQQILGQGPKLLIQFQNNGVVDDSQLPKDRFSAERLKGVDSTLKIQPAKLEDSAVYLCASSLVGPAKNIQYFGAGTRLSVL.

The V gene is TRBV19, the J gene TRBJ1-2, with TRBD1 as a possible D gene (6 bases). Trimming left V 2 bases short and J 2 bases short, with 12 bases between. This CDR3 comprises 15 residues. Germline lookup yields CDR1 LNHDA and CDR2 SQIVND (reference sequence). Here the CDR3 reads CASSIPQGPNYGYTF. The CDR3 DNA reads TGTGCCAGTAGTATACCACAGGGCCCGAACTATGGCTACACCTTC.

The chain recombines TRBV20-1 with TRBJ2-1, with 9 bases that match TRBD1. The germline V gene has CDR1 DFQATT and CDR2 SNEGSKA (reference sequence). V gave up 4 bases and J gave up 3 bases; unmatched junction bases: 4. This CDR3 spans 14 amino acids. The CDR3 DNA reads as TGCAGTGCTACTCCGGGACAGGGCTACAATGAGCAGTTCTTC. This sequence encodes CSATPGQGYNEQFF.

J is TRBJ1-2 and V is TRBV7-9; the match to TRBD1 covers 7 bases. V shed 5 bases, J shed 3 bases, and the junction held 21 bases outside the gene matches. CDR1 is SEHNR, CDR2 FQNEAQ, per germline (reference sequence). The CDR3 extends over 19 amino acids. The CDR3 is CASSPPRLGQAFHDYGYTF. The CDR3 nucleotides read TGTGCCAGCAGCCCCCCCCGCCTCGGACAGGCCTTCCATGACTATGGCTACACCTTC. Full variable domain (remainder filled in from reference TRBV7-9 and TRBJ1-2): DTGVSQNPRHKITKRGQNVTFRCDPISEHNRLYWYRQTLGQGPEFLTYFQNEAQLEKSRLLSDRFSAERPKGSFSTLEIQRTEQGDSAMYLCASSPPRLGQAFHDYGYTFGSGTRLTVV.

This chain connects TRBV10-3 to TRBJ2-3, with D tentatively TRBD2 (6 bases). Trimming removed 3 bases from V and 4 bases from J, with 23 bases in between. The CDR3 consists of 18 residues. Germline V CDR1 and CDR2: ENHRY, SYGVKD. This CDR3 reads CAISDLPLRASEADTQYF. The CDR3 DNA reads TGTGCCATCAGTGATTTGCCTTTACGTGCTAGCGAGGCAGATACGCAGTATTTT.

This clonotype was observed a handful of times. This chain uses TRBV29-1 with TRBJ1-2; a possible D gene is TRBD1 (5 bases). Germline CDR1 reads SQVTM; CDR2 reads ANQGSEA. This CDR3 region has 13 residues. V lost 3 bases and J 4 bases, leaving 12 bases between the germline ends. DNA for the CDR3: TGCAGCGTTGAGGGGCGGACACCCTATGGCTACACCTTC. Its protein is CSVEGRTPYGYTF.

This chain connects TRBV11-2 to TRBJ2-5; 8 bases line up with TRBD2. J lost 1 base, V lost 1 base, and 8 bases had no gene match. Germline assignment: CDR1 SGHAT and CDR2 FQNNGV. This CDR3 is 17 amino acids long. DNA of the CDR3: TGTGCCAGCAGCTTAGTCCCTAGCGGGTCGGGCCAAGAGACCCAGTACTTC. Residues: CASSLVPSGSGQETQYF.

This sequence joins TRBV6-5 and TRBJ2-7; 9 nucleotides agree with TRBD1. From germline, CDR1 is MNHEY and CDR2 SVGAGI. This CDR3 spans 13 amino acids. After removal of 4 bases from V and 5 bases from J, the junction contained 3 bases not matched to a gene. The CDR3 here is CASSWTGVHEQYF. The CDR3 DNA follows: TGTGCCAGCAGTTGGACAGGGGTCCACGAGCAGTACTTC.

The CDR3 reads CASSQDVGPPYGYTF. The CDR3 DNA reads TGTGCCAGCAGCCAAGATGTCGGACCGCCCTACGGCTACACCTTC. V gene TRBV4-2 combines with J gene TRBJ1-2, with D hard to call. CDR3 length: 15 amino acids. V was trimmed by 0 bases and J by 8 bases, leaving 16 bases between them. In germline, CDR1 is LGHNA, CDR2 YNFKEQ.

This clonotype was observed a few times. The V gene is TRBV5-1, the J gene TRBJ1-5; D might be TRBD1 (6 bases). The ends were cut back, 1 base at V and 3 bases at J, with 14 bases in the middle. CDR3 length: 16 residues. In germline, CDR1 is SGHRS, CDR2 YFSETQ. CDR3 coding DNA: TGCGCCAGCAGCTTGAGTCCAGGGGCGGACAATCAGCCCCAGCATTTT. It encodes CASSLSPGADNQPQHF.